These T cell receptor beta chains were read from a single sample in a study of long-term antiretroviral therapy in people with HIV. Repertoires were generated with immunoSEQ multiplex PCR, while TCRdb's copy carries only in-frame clones and drops some. The sample lists 34,000 or so clones; 80% to 90% were seen once. The sample was unsorted PBMCs, taken 2.7 to 2.9 years before starting antiretroviral therapy. The receptors derive from a woman aged 25 to 45 with HIV. The CDR3 runs from the conserved cysteine through the conserved F or W. The order of the fields is V gene, J gene, D gene, clone size, CDR3 protein, CDR3 DNA. A D gene is named only where the DNA matches it firmly. The size entry is marked missing in some rows and otherwise reads once, few, many or a size class.

>TRBV4-1|TRBJ2-2|-|-
CASSQISTDGELFF
TGCGCCAGCAGCCAAATCTCCACGGACGGGGAGCTGTTTTTT
>TRBV27|TRBJ2-1|-|-
CASIALSGLNNEQFF
TGTGCCAGCATCGCCCTCTCCGGACTAAACAATGAGCAGTTCTTC
>TRBV2|TRBJ2-3|-|-
CASSLGSGPDTQYF
TGTGCCAGCAGTCTAGGATCGGGCCCAGATACGCAGTATTTT
>TRBV4-1|TRBJ1-1|-|-
CASSPRVNTEAFF
TGCGCCAGCAGCCCCCGGGTCAACACTGAAGCTTTCTTT
>TRBV6-5|TRBJ1-1|-|-
CASSSRGVNTEAFF
TGTGCCAGCAGCAGCCGAGGGGTGAACACTGAAGCTTTCTTT
>TRBV5-1|TRBJ2-3|-|once
CASSLEVTGRGTDTQYF
TGCGCCAGCAGCTTGGAAGTCACGGGCAGGGGTACAGATACGCAGTATTTT
>TRBV9|TRBJ1-1|-|-
CASTKTPGSLPEAFF
TGTGCCAGCACCAAAACTCCGGGCTCATTACCTGAAGCTTTCTTT
>TRBV29-1|TRBJ1-2|-|once
CSVEDLPENYGYTF
TGCAGCGTTGAAGATCTTCCCGAAAACTATGGCTACACCTTC
>TRBV19|TRBJ1-2|-|-
CASSTSPVRVGFSGYTF
TGTGCCAGTAGTACCTCTCCCGTTAGGGTCGGGTTTTCTGGCTACACCTTC
>TRBV5-1|TRBJ1-3|-|-
CASSWGQGGHPSGNTIYF
TGCGCCAGCAGCTGGGGGCAGGGCGGACACCCCTCTGGAAACACCATATATTTT
>TRBV27|TRBJ1-1|-|-
CASMFGEATEAFF
TGTGCCAGCATGTTCGGGGAGGCCACTGAAGCTTTCTTT
>TRBV30|TRBJ1-1|-|-
CAWSPGLNTEAFF
TGTGCCTGGAGCCCGGGACTGAACACTGAAGCTTTCTTT
>TRBV27|TRBJ1-5|-|-
CASSLKAKNQPQHF
TGTGCCAGCAGTCTCAAGGCCAAAAATCAGCCCCAGCATTTT
>TRBV6-4|TRBJ2-2|TRBD2|few
CASSVAGENTGELFF
TGTGCCAGCAGCGTAGCGGGGGAGAACACCGGGGAGCTGTTTTTT
>TRBV5-5|TRBJ1-6|-|-
CASSFHDQGSPLHF
TGTGCCAGCAGCTTTCATGATCAGGGCTCACCCCTCCACTTT
>TRBV27|TRBJ2-1|-|-
CASSPFLRSSYNEQFF
TGTGCCAGCAGTCCCTTTCTCAGGAGCTCCTACAATGAGCAGTTCTTC
>TRBV5-6|TRBJ1-2|-|-
CASSLANFNGDRGYTF
TGTGCCAGCAGCTTGGCCAACTTTAACGGGGATCGAGGCTACACCTTC
>TRBV5-1|TRBJ2-2|TRBD2|-
CASSRGDAPRELFF
TGCGCCAGCAGCCGGGGGGACGCACCGAGGGAGCTGTTTTTT
>TRBV14|TRBJ1-1|-|few
CASSQVMAYSEAFF
TGTGCCAGCAGCCAAGTAATGGCATATAGTGAAGCTTTCTTT
>TRBV9|TRBJ2-5|TRBD1|once
CASSRTGGLQETQYF
TGTGCCAGCAGCAGGACAGGGGGCCTACAAGAGACCCAGTACTTC
>TRBV7-9|TRBJ1-5|TRBD1|-
CASSSTGTGSNQPQHF
TGTGCCAGCAGCTCCACCGGGACAGGTAGCAATCAGCCCCAGCATTTT
>TRBV19|TRBJ1-6|-|-
CASRTGYGNSPLHF
TGTGCCAGCCGAACAGGGTATGGTAATTCACCCCTCCACTTT
>TRBV5-6|TRBJ2-5|-|-
CASSKKRHLSRETQYF
TGTGCCAGCAGCAAAAAAAGGCACCTTAGTAGGGAGACCCAGTACTTC
>TRBV19|TRBJ1-1|-|once
CASSEQTNTEAFF
TGTGCCAGTAGTGAACAGACGAACACTGAAGCTTTCTTT
>TRBV9|TRBJ2-2|TRBD2|-
CASSRPSGGTGELFF
TGTGCCAGCAGCAGGCCGAGCGGGGGTACCGGGGAGCTGTTTTTT
>TRBV11-2|TRBJ2-2|-|few
CASSPQSTGELFF
TGTGCCAGCAGCCCCCAATCCACCGGGGAGCTGTTTTTT
>TRBV7-2|TRBJ1-5|-|-
CASSPVGGGTGNQPQHF
TGTGCCAGCAGCCCTGTGGGGGGAGGGACGGGCAATCAGCCCCAGCATTTT
>TRBV5-4|TRBJ1-1|-|-
CASTRALANTEAFF
TGTGCCAGCACCCGGGCGTTAGCGAACACTGAAGCTTTCTTT
>TRBV29-1|TRBJ1-1|TRBD1|-
CSVVTGGGEAFF
TGCAGCGTCGTGACAGGGGGCGGGGAAGCTTTCTTT
>TRBV2|TRBJ2-1|-|-
CASSSYGYEQFF
TGTGCCAGCAGCAGTTACGGGTATGAGCAGTTCTTC
>TRBV27|TRBJ1-1|-|few
CASSQGINTEAFF
TGTGCCAGCAGCCAAGGTATCAACACTGAAGCTTTCTTT
>TRBV10-3|TRBJ2-1|TRBD2|-
CAISERSGGTGNNEQFF
TGTGCCATCAGTGAGCGATCCGGGGGGACGGGAAACAATGAGCAGTTCTTC
>TRBV28|TRBJ2-7|-|-
CASSLSPGSYEQYF
TGTGCCAGCAGTTTAAGTCCTGGCTCCTACGAGCAGTACTTC
>TRBV4-2|TRBJ1-1|TRBD1|-
CASSARQGQNTEAFF
TGTGCCAGCAGCGCCCGACAGGGCCAGAACACTGAAGCTTTCTTT
>TRBV7-8|TRBJ1-1|-|-
CASSFGGLNTEAFF
TGTGCCAGCAGCTTCGGGGGCTTGAACACTGAAGCTTTCTTT
>TRBV2|TRBJ1-2|-|few
CASPTANYGYTF
TGTGCCAGCCCCACGGCTAACTATGGCTACACCTTC
>TRBV10-3|TRBJ1-2|-|-
CAISEGSQYRTGYTF
TGTGCCATCAGTGAGGGCTCCCAATATAGGACTGGCTACACCTTC
>TRBV5-1|TRBJ1-1|-|-
CASSLGGVWTEAFF
TGCGCCAGCAGCTTGGGGGGCGTTTGGACTGAAGCTTTCTTT
>TRBV25-1|TRBJ2-5|-|-
CASTQRGPGAGGTQYF
TGTGCCAGCACTCAAAGAGGACCGGGGGCCGGAGGGACCCAGTACTTC
>TRBV9|TRBJ1-1|-|-
CASSVVSEAFF
TGTGCCAGCAGCGTAGTATCCGAAGCTTTCTTT
>TRBV6-1|TRBJ1-5|-|-
CASSETRGGQPQHF
TGTGCCAGCAGTGAAACGCGGGGAGGGCAGCCCCAGCATTTT
>TRBV6-1|TRBJ2-1|TRBD2|-
CASSDITGFGGAWNEQFF
TGTGCCAGCAGTGATATAACAGGGTTCGGGGGGGCCTGGAATGAGCAGTTCTTC
>TRBV11-2|TRBJ2-7|TRBD1|-
CASSFGQARGEQYF
TGTGCCAGCAGCTTCGGACAGGCCCGAGGCGAGCAGTACTTC
>TRBV7-2|TRBJ2-1|TRBD2|-
CASSRGLAGGLYNEQFF
TGTGCCAGCAGTCGCGGACTAGCGGGGGGCCTCTACAATGAGCAGTTCTTC
>TRBV25-1|TRBJ2-2|-|-
CASRGTFLPGTGELFF
TGTGCCAGCAGGGGGACATTTCTACCCGGCACCGGGGAGCTGTTTTTT
>TRBV19|TRBJ1-5|TRBD1|-
CASGTGGAYQPQHF
TGTGCCAGCGGAACAGGGGGCGCTTACCAGCCCCAGCATTTT
>TRBV10-3|TRBJ2-3|TRBD2|-
CAISAAGGGPSLGTDTQYF
TGTGCCATCAGTGCAGCTGGCGGGGGGCCATCTCTTGGCACAGATACGCAGTATTTT
>TRBV29-1|TRBJ2-1|-|-
CSSLTSLGFGQFF
TGCAGCTCACTGACCTCGCTGGGTTTCGGGCAGTTCTTC
>TRBV5-1|TRBJ1-2|-|few
CASSLSGYGGYTF
TGCGCCAGCAGCTTGTCGGGGTATGGTGGCTACACCTTC
>TRBV18|TRBJ2-6|TRBD1|-
CASSPGQGPSGANVLTF
TGTGCCAGCTCACCGGGACAGGGGCCTTCTGGGGCCAACGTCCTGACTTTC
>TRBV28|TRBJ1-2|-|-
CASLGNGYTF
TGTGCCAGCCTGGGGAATGGCTACACCTTC
>TRBV5-8|TRBJ2-2|-|-
CASSQVQGWGTNTGELFF
TGTGCCAGCAGCCAAGTACAGGGTTGGGGAACGAACACCGGGGAGCTGTTTTTT
>TRBV30|TRBJ2-3|-|-
CAWKSWGAADTQYF
TGTGCCTGGAAGTCGTGGGGGGCCGCGGATACGCAGTATTTT
>TRBV9|TRBJ1-6|TRBD1|-
CASSALGQSSSPLHF
TGTGCCAGCAGCGCATTGGGACAGAGCTCTTCACCCCTCCACTTT
>TRBV6-1|TRBJ1-6|-|-
CASRGDTLYNSPLHF
TGTGCCAGCAGGGGGGACACCTTGTATAATTCACCCCTCCACTTT
>TRBV7-9|TRBJ1-3|-|-
CASQTGQSGNTIYF
TGTGCCAGCCAGACCGGACAGTCTGGAAACACCATATATTTT
>TRBV19|TRBJ1-1|-|-
CASSITGPPPEAFF
TGTGCCAGTAGTATAACGGGACCCCCCCCTGAAGCTTTCTTT
>TRBV25-1|TRBJ2-1|TRBD1|-
CASSEGTGFYNEQFF
TGTGCCAGCAGTGAAGGGACAGGGTTTTACAATGAGCAGTTCTTC
>TRBV7-3|TRBJ1-1|-|medium-sized
CASRREGNPNTEAFF
TGTGCCAGCAGGAGAGAAGGAAACCCAAACACTGAAGCTTTCTTT
>TRBV28|TRBJ2-2|-|few
CASSPANTGELFF
TGTGCCAGCAGCCCGGCGAACACCGGGGAGCTGTTTTTT